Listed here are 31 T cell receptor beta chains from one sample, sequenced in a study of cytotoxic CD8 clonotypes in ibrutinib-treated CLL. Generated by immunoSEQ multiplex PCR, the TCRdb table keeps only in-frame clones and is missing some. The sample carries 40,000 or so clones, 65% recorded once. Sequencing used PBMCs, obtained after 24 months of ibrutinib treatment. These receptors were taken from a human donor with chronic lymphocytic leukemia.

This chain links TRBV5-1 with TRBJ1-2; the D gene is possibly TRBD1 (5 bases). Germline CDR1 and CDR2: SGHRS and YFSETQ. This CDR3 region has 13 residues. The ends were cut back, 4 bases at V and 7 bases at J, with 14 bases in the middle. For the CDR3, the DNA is TGCGCCAGCAGCATGGTGACGGGGGTTGGCTACACCTTC. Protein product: CASSMVTGVGYTF.

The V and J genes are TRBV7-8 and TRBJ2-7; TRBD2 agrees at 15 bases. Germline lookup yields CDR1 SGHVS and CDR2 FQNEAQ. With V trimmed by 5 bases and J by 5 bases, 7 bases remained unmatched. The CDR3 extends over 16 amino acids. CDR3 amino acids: CASSPRTSGRVHEQYF. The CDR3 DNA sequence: TGTGCCAGCAGCCCTAGGACTAGCGGGAGGGTACACGAGCAGTACTTC.

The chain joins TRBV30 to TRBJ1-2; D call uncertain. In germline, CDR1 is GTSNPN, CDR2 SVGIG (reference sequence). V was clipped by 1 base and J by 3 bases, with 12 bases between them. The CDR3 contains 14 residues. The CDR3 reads CAWSAGSLHYGYTF. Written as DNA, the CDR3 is TGTGCCTGGAGTGCAGGCTCCCTCCACTATGGCTACACCTTC. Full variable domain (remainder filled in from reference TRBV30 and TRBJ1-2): SQTIHQWPATLVQPVGSPLSLECTVEGTSNPNLYWYRQAAGRGLQLLFYSVGIGQISSEVPQNLSASRPQDRQFILSSKKLLLSDSGFYLCAWSAGSLHYGYTFGSGTRLTVV.

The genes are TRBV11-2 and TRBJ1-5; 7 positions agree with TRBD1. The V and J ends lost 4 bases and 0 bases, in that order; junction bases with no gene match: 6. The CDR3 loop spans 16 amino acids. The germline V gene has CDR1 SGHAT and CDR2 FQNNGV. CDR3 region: CASSSRDSHSNQPQHF. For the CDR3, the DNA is TGTGCCAGCAGCTCCCGGGACAGCCATAGCAATCAGCCCCAGCATTTT.

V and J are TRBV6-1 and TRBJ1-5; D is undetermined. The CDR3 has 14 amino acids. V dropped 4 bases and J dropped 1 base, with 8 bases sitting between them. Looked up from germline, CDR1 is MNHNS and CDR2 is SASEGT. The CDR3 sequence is CASSGGWSNQPQHF. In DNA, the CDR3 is TGTGCCAGCAGTGGTGGTTGGAGCAATCAGCCCCAGCATTTT.

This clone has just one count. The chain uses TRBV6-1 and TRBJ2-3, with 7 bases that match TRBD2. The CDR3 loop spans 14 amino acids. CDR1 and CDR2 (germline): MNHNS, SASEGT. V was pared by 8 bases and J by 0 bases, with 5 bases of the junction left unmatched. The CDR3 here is CASSLAASTDTQYF. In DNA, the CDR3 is TGTGCCAGCTCCCTAGCGGCTAGCACAGATACGCAGTATTTT.

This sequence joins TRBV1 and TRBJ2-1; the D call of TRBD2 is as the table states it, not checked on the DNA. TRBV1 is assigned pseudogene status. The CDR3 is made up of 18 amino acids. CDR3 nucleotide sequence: TGCACCAGCAGCCAACAGGCCGACGCGCTAGCTGGGTCCAATGAGCAGTTCTTC. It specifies CTSSQQADALAGSNEQFF.

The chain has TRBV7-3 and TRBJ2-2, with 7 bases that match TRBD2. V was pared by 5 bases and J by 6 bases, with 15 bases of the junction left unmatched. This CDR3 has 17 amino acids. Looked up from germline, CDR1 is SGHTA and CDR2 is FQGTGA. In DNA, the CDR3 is TGTGCCAGCAGCACGCTGCCAGGGCTAGCGGTCCCCGGGGAGCTGTTTTTT. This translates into CASSTLPGLAVPGELFF.

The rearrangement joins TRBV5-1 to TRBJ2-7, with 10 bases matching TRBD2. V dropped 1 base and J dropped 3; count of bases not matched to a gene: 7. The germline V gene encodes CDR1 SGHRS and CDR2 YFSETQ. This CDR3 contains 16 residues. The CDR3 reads CASSLKPSGSGYEQYF. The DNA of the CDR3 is TGCGCCAGCAGCTTGAAACCTAGCGGGAGTGGCTACGAGCAGTACTTC.

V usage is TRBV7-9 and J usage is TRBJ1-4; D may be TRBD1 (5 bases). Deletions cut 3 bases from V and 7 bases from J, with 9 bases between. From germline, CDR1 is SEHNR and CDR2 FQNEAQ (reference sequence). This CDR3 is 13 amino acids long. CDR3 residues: CASSFGTGEKLFF. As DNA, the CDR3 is TGTGCCAGCAGCTTTGGGACTGGTGAAAAACTGTTTTTT.

CDR3 DNA: TGTGCCAGCAGCTTATTCCCACCAATAACAGGGTTAACTGAAGCTTTCTTT. Translating gives CASSLFPPITGLTEAFF. The rearrangement links TRBV7-6 to TRBJ1-1; tentatively, D is TRBD1 (6 bases). V gave up 2 bases and J gave up 5 bases, with 21 bases separating them. The CDR3 loop spans 17 amino acids. CDR1 and CDR2 from the germline V gene are SGHVS and FNYEAQ.

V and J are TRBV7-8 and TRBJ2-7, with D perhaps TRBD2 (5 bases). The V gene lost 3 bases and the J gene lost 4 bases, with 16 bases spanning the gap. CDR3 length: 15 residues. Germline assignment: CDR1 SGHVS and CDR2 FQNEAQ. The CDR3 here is CASSFELLALYEQYF. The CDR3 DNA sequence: TGTGCCAGCAGCTTCGAATTATTAGCGTTATACGAGCAGTACTTC.

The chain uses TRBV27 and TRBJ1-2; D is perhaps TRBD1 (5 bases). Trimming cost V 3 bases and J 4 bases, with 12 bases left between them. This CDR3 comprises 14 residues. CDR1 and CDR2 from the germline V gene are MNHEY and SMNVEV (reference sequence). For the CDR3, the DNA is TGTGCCAGCAGTTTTGTCGGGACGAGCTATGGCTACACCTTC. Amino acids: CASSFVGTSYGYTF.

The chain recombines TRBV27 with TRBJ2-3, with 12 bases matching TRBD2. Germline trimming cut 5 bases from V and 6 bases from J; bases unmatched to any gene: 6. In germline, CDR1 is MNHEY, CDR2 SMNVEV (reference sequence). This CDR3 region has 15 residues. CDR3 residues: CASSPWTSGEDTQYF. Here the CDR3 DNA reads TGTGCCAGCAGTCCTTGGACTAGCGGGGAGGATACGCAGTATTTT.

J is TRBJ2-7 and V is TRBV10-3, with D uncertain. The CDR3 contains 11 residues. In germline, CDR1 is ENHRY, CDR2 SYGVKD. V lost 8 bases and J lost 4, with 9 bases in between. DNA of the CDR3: TGTGCCATCGCAAAAGGGTACGAGCAGTACTTC. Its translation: CAIAKGYEQYF.

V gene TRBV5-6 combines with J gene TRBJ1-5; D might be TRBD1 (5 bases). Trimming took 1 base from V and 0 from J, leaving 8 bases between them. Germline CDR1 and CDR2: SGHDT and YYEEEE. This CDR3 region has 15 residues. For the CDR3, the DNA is TGTGCCAGCAGCTTGCGAGGGGTTAGCAATCAGCCCCAGCATTTT. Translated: CASSLRGVSNQPQHF.

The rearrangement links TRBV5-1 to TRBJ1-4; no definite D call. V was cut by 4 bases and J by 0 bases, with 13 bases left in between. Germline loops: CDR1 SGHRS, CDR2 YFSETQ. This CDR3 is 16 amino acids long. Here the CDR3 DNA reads TGCGCCAGCAGCCCTGCATCGCTTGCAACTAATGAAAAACTGTTTTTT. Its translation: CASSPASLATNEKLFF.

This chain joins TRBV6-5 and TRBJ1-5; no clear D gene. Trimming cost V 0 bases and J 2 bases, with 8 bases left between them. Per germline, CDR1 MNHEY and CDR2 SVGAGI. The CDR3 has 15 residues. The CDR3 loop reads CASSYSWVGNQPQHF. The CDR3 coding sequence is TGTGCCAGCAGTTACTCGTGGGTTGGCAATCAGCCCCAGCATTTT.

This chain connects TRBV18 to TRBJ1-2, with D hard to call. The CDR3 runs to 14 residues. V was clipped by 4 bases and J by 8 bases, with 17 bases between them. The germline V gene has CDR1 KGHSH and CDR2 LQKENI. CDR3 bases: TGTGCCAGCTCACAACTGGCCCTCCTAGGGGGCTACACCTTC. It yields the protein CASSQLALLGGYTF.

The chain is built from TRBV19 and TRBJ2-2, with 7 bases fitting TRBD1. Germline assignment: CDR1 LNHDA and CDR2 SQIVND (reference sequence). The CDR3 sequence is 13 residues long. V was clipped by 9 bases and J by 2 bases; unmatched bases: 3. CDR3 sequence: CASGTVNTGELFF. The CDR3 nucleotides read TGTGCCAGCGGGACAGTTAACACCGGGGAGCTGTTTTTT.

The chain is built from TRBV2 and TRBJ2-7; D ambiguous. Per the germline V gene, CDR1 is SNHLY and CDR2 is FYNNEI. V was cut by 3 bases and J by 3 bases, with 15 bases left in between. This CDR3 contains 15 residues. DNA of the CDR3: TGTGCCAGCAGTGACAGCCAAAAGTGGGGCTACGAGCAGTACTTC. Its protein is CASSDSQKWGYEQYF.

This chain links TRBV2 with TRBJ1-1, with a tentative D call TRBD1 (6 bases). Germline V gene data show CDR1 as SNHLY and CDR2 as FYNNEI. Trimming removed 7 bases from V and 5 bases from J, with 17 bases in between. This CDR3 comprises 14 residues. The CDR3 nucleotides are TGTGCCAGCAATGTACAGGGAGGGGGAACTGAAGCTTTCTTT. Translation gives CASNVQGGGTEAFF.

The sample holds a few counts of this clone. CDR3 DNA sequence: TGCACCAGCAGCAAGATAACAGGGTTGCCCCAGCATTTT. Translation gives CTSSKITGLPQHF. The V gene is TRBV1, the J gene TRBJ1-5; the table calls TRBD1, which could not be checked here. TRBV1 is listed as a pseudogene. The CDR3 has 13 amino acids.

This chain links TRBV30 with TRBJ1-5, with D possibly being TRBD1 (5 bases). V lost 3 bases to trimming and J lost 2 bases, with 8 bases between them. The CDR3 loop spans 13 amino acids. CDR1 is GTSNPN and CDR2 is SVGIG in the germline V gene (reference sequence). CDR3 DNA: TGTGCCTGGAGGGGGGAGGGCAATCAGCCCCAGCATTTT. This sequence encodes CAWRGEGNQPQHF.

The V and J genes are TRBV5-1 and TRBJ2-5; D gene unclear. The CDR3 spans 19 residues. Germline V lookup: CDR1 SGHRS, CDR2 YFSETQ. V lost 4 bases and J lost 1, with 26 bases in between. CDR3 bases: TGCGCCAGCAGCGCTCCTCCGGGCCCATCGCCCCGGCGCCAAGAGACCCAGTACTTC. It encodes CASSAPPGPSPRRQETQYF.

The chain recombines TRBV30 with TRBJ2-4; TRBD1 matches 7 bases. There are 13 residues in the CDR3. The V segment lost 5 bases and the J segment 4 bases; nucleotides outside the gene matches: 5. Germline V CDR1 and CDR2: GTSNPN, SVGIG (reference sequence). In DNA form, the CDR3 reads TGTGCCTGGTCGTCACAGGGGAAAAACATTCAGTACTTC. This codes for CAWSSQGKNIQYF.

The CDR3 loop reads CASSWAGGRATDTQYF. The CDR3, as DNA: TGTGCCAGCAGCTGGGCCGGAGGGCGGGCCACAGATACGCAGTATTTT. The rearrangement links TRBV5-6 to TRBJ2-3, with a weak D call TRBD2 (6 bases). CDR3 size: 16 residues. V was trimmed by 3 bases and J by 2 bases, leaving 16 bases between them. Germline CDR1 and CDR2: SGHDT and YYEEEE.

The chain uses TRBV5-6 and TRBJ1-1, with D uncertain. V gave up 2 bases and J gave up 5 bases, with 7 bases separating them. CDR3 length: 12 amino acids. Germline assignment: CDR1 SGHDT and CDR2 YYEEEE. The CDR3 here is CASSLTVTEAFF. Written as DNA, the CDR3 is TGTGCCAGCAGCTTAACCGTAACTGAAGCTTTCTTT.

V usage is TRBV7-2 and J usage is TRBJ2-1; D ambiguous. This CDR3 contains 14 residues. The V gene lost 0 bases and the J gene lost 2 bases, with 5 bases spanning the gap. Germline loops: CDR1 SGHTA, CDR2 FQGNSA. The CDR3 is CASSLAKTYNEQFF. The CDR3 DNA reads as TGTGCCAGCAGCTTAGCGAAAACCTACAATGAGCAGTTCTTC.

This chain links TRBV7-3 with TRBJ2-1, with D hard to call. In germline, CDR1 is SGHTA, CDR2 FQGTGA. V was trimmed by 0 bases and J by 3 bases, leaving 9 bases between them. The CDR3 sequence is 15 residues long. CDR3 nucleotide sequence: TGTGCCAGCAGCTTAACTAGCAACCTCTACAATGAGCAGTTCTTC. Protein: CASSLTSNLYNEQFF.

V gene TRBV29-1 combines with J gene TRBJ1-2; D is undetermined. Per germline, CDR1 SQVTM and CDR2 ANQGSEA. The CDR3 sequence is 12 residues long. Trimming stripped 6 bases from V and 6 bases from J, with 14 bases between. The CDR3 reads CSVTTPTDGYTF. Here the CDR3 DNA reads TGCAGCGTGACCACACCTACTGATGGCTACACCTTC.